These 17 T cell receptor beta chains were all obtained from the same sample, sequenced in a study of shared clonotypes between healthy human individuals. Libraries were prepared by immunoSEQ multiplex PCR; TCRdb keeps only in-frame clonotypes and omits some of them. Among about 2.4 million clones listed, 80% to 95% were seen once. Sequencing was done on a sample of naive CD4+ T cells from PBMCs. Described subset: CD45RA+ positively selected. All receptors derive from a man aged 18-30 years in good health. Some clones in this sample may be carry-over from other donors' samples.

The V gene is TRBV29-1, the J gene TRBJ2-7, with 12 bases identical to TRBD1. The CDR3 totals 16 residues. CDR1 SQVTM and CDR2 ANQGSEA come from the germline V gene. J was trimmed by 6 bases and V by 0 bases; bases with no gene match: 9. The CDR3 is CSVEDGGQGALGEQYF. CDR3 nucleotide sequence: TGCAGCGTTGAAGATGGGGGACAGGGGGCCCTCGGCGAGCAGTACTTC.

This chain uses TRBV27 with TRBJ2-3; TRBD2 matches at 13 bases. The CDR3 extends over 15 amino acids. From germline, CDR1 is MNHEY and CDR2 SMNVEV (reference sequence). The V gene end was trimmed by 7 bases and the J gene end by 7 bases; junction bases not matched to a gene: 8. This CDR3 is CASTSGLAGMHTQYF. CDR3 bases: TGTGCCAGCACATCGGGACTAGCGGGAATGCATACGCAGTATTTT.

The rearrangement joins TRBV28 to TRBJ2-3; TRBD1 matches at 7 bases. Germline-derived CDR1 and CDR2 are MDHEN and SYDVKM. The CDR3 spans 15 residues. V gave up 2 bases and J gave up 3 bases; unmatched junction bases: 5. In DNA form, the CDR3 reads TGTGCCAGCAGTTTAAGGGGGACAGAAACAGATACGCAGTATTTT. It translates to CASSLRGTETDTQYF.

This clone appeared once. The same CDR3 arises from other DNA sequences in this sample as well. The CDR3 nucleotides are TGCGCCAGCAGCCCCGGACGTCAGGGCAATGAGCAGTTCTTC. Translating gives CASSPGRQGNEQFF. V is TRBV5-1 and J is TRBJ2-1; a possible D gene is TRBD1 (5 bases). CDR1 and CDR2 from the germline V gene are SGHRS and YFSETQ. V lost 4 bases and J lost 6, with 14 bases in between. This CDR3 is 14 amino acids long. Using reference TRBV5-1 and TRBJ2-1 for the parts outside the CDR3, the full variable domain is KAGVTQTPRYLIKTRGQQVTLSCSPISGHRSVSWYQQTPGQGLQFLFEYFSETQRNKGNFPGRFSGRQFSNSRSEMNVSTLELGDSALYLCASSPGRQGNEQFFGPGTRLTVL.

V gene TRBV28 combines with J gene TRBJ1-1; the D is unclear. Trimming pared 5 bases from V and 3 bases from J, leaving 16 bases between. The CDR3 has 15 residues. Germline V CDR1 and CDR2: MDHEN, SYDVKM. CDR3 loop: CASSVPQGGHTEAFF. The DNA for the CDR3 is TGTGCCAGCAGTGTCCCGCAAGGTGGGCACACTGAAGCTTTCTTT.

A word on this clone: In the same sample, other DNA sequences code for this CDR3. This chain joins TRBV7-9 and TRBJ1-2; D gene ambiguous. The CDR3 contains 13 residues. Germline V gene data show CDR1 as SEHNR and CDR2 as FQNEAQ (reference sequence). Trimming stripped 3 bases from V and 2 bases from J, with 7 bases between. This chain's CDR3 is CASSLAGNYGYTF. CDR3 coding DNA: TGTGCCAGCAGCTTGGCCGGGAACTATGGCTACACCTTC.

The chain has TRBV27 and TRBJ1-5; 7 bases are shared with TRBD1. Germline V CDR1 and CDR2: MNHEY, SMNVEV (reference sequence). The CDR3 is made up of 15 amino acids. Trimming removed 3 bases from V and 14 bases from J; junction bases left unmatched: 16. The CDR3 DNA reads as TGTGCCAGCAGTTTCATACATCTATACAGGGGATGGGAGCATTTT. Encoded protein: CASSFIHLYRGWEHF.

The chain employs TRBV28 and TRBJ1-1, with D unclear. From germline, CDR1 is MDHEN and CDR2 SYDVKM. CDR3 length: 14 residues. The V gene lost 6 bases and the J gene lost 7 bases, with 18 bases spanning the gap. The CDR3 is CASRGRIDRGEAFF. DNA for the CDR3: TGTGCCAGCAGAGGACGGATCGACCGAGGTGAAGCTTTCTTT.

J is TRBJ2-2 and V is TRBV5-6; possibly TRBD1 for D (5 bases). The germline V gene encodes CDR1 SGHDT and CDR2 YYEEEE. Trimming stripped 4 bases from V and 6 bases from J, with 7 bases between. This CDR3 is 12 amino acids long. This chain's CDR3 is CASSIRAGELFF. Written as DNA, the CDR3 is TGTGCCAGCAGCATCAGGGCCGGGGAGCTGTTTTTT.

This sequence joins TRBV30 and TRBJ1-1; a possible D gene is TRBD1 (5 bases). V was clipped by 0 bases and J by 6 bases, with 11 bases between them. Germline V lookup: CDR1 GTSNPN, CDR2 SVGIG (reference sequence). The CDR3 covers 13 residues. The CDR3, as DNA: TGTGCCTGGAGTGTACAGGTTCGCGCTGAAGCTTTCTTT. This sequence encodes CAWSVQVRAEAFF.

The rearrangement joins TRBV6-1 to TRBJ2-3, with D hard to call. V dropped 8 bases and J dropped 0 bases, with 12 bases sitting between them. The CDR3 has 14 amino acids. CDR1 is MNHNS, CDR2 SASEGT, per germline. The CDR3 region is CASGWSRSTDTQYF. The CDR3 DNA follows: TGTGCCAGCGGATGGTCGAGGAGCACAGATACGCAGTATTTT.

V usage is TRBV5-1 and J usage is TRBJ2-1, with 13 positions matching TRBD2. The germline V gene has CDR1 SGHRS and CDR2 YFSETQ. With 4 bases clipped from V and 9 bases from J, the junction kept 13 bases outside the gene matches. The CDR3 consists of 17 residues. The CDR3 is CASSQQRGTSGISEQFF. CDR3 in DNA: TGCGCCAGCAGCCAACAAAGGGGGACTAGCGGGATTAGTGAGCAGTTCTTC.

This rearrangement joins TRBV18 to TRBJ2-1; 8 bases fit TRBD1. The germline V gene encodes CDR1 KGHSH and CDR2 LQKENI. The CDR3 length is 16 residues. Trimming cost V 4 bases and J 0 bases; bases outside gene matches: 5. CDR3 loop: CASSLSQGGSYNEQFF. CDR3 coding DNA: TGTGCCAGCTCACTTTCACAGGGGGGCTCCTACAATGAGCAGTTCTTC.

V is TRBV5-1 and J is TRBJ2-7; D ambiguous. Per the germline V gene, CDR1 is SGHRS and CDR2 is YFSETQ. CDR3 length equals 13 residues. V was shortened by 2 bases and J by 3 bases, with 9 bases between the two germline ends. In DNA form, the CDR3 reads TGCGCCAGCAGCTTTGTATCGGACTACGAGCAGTACTTC. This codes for CASSFVSDYEQYF.

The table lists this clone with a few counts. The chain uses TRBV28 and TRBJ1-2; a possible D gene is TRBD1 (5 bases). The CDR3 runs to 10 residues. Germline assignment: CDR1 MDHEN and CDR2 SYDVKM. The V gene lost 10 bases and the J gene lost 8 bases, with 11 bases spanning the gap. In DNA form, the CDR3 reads TGTGCCATCCAAGGGGAAGGCTACACCTTC. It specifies CAIQGEGYTF.

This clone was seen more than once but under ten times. The chain's CDR3 is CASSLDRVGQPQHF. CDR3 DNA: TGTGCCAGCAGCTTGGACAGGGTTGGTCAGCCCCAGCATTTT. The chain has TRBV7-9 and TRBJ1-5; 8 bases map to TRBD1. Unmatched junction bases numbered 4, after V lost 3 bases and J lost 6 bases. This CDR3 is 14 amino acids long. Per the germline V gene, CDR1 is SEHNR and CDR2 is FQNEAQ (reference sequence).

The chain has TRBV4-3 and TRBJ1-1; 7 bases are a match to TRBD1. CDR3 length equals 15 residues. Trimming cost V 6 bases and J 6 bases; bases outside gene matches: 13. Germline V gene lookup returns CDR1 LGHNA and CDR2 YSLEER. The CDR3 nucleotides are TGCGCCAGCAGACAGGGGACGGGGGGACTGGCTGAAGCTTTCTTT. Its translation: CASRQGTGGLAEAFF.